Included here is one T cell receptor (beta chain) sequence, with context. Its antigen is not identified. Peripheral blood came from all dose cohorts at three timepoints. This sample was included in a study of OX40 agonist ivuxolimab in advanced cancers. For the study at large: Patients in dose escalation had liver, melanoma, kidney or head and neck cancers.

Study results and limitations: The specificity for antigen of the expanded peripheral T cells was not determined. Fewer expanded clones were found on average in CD4+ than in CD8+ T cells.

The assay was immunoSEQ multiplex PCR, and TCRdb's table has in-frame clones only and misses some. The repertoire holds about 63,000 clones, with 80% to 90% as singletons. Trimming shortened V by 4 bases and J by 0 bases, and 21 bases separated the two germline ends. The CDR3 is 18 amino acids. Germline CDR1 and CDR2: SEHNR and FQNEAQ (reference sequence). The TCR was taken from an adult with an advanced solid tumor such as melanoma, head and neck, liver or kidney cancer. The material sequenced was CD4+ or CD8+ T cells sorted from blood, taken in a trial of the OX40 agonist ivuxolimab. The chain couples TRBV7-9 to TRBJ1-2; D unresolved. CDR3 bases: TGTGCCAGCAGCTACCTGCTTGGACCCAGTGCGGCTAACTATGGCTACACCTTC. Translation gives CASSYLLGPSAANYGYTF.